Shown below are 13 T cell receptor beta chains from a single sample sequenced in a study of identical twins. MiXCR, run by TCRdb on the 5' RACE reads, gives a single entry per CDR3 protein. The table has some 1,600,000 distinct CDR3 sequences, about 30% seen once; the top ten hold more than 0.25%. The sequenced material came from cord blood. All receptors come from a newborn girl in good health.

Here the CDR3 reads CASSYSGGPGDTQYF. The CDR3 DNA is TGTGCCAGCAGTTACTCGGGGGGGCCAGGCGATACGCAGTATTTT. This rearrangement joins TRBV6-6 to TRBJ2-3; D possibly corresponds to TRBD2 (7 bases). V lost 0 bases to trimming and J lost 6 bases, with 13 bases between them. In germline, CDR1 is MNHNY, CDR2 SVGAGI (reference sequence). The CDR3 has 15 amino acids.

The gene calls are TRBV7-9 and TRBJ1-2; D is undetermined. V was cut by 5 bases and J by 2 bases, with 24 bases left in between. In germline, CDR1 is SEHNR, CDR2 FQNEAQ (reference sequence). There are 18 residues in the CDR3. Here the CDR3 reads CASSPPLLWREGNYGYTF. CDR3 nucleotide sequence: TGTGCCAGCAGCCCACCCTTATTGTGGAGGGAGGGAAACTATGGCTACACCTTC.

This clonotype was seen more than once but under ten times. The CDR3 DNA sequence: TGCAGCGTTGGTAGGGGGCCCCCCTTGAACACTGAAGCTTTCTTT. Translating gives CSVGRGPPLNTEAFF. The chain combines TRBV29-1 with TRBJ1-1, with 7 nucleotides matching TRBD1. Germline CDR1 SQVTM, CDR2 ANQGSEA. The J segment lost 0 bases and the V segment lost 4 bases, leaving 8 bases of the junction unmatched. The CDR3 length is 15 residues.

Here the CDR3 reads CASDRISEQYF. For the CDR3, the DNA is TGTGCCAGCGACAGGATATCCGAGCAGTACTTC. This sequence joins TRBV2 and TRBJ2-7, with D maybe TRBD1 (6 bases). This CDR3 is built from 11 residues. V gave up 8 bases and J gave up 6 bases, with 11 bases separating them. Per the germline V gene, CDR1 is SNHLY and CDR2 is FYNNEI. Together with reference TRBV2 and TRBJ2-7, the CDR3 gives the full variable domain: EPEVTQTPSHQVTQMGQEVILRCVPISNHLYFYWYRQILGQKVEFLVSFYNNEISEKSEIFDDQFSVERPDGSNFTLKIRSTKLEDSAMYFCASDRISEQYFGPGTRLTVT.

The chain is built from TRBV20-1 and TRBJ2-4; D is ambiguous. The J call may be wrong; the DNA end is better matched by TRBJ2-7. The CDR3 consists of 12 residues. CDR1 is DFQATT, CDR2 SNEGSKA, per germline (reference sequence). The CDR3 region has the DNA TGCAGTGCTAGCAAACCCAATTACGAGCAGTACTTC. This sequence encodes CSASKPNYEQYF.

This clonotype was found a few times. The rearrangement links TRBV28 to TRBJ2-7; 9 bases are a match to TRBD1. Germline V gene data show CDR1 as MDHEN and CDR2 as SYDVKM. The CDR3 is 15 residues long. The V gene end was trimmed by 6 bases and the J gene end by 2 bases; junction bases not matched to a gene: 8. This chain's CDR3 is CASSPTGGKTYEQYF. DNA for the CDR3: TGTGCCAGCAGCCCAACAGGGGGCAAAACCTACGAGCAGTACTTC.

The table lists this clonotype with a few counts. CDR3 residues: CASRTSGNAYEQYF. The CDR3 region has the DNA TGTGCCAGCAGGACTAGCGGGAACGCCTACGAGCAGTACTTC. V and J are TRBV12-3 or TRBV12-4 and TRBJ2-7, with 11 bases aligning to TRBD2. The CDR3 has 14 amino acids. J gave up 2 bases and V 6 bases, and 3 bases lay outside the gene matches.

This clonotype occurred a few times. This chain uses TRBV20-1 with TRBJ2-7, with 7 nucleotides matching TRBD2. Trimming removed 4 bases from V and 2 bases from J; junction bases left unmatched: 14. The CDR3 covers 16 residues. Germline values: CDR1 DFQATT, CDR2 SNEGSKA (reference sequence). CDR3 sequence: CSATGLVHPTPYEQYF. The CDR3 region has the DNA TGCAGTGCTACCGGACTAGTACACCCCACCCCCTACGAGCAGTACTTC.

This clonotype appeared many times. The chain couples TRBV20-1 to TRBJ1-2; D might be TRBD1 (5 bases). This CDR3 comprises 13 residues. Per the germline V gene, CDR1 is DFQATT and CDR2 is SNEGSKA (reference sequence). The V end was cut by 0 bases, the J end by 5 bases, with 10 bases between. The CDR3 spells CSARDPGRYGYTF. In DNA form, the CDR3 reads TGCAGTGCTAGAGATCCAGGGAGGTATGGCTACACCTTC.

The genes are TRBV7-6 and TRBJ2-3; 7 bases match TRBD2. This CDR3 region has 18 residues. V was pared by 2 bases and J by 2 bases, with 13 bases of the junction left unmatched. Looked up from germline, CDR1 is SGHVS and CDR2 is FNYEAQ. Here the CDR3 reads CASSLRGLSGENTDTQYF. The CDR3 DNA reads TGTGCCAGCAGCTTACGTGGTCTAAGCGGGGAAAACACAGATACGCAGTATTTT.

With respect to this clonotype: Given a much more abundant clone one base away, this may be a read error. This sequence joins TRBV9 and TRBJ2-4; 7 bases map to TRBD1. Looked up from germline, CDR1 is SGDLS and CDR2 is YYNGEE. V shed 0 bases and J 3 bases; nucleotides not matched to a gene: 0. The CDR3 is 14 amino acids. The CDR3 DNA sequence: TGTGCCAGCAGCGTAGCAGGGGGCAAAAACATTCAGTACTTC. Residues: CASSVAGGKNIQYF.

This clonotype was recorded at least ten times. The chain has TRBV12-3 or TRBV12-4 and TRBJ2-5; D is perhaps TRBD1 (7 bases). Trimming shortened V by 4 bases and J by 5 bases, and 11 bases separated the two germline ends. The length of the CDR3 is 13 residues. The CDR3 is CASSWAGGETQYF. The DNA for the CDR3 is TGTGCCAGCAGTTGGGCAGGGGGGGAGACCCAGTACTTC.

This clonotype has a handful of counts. The CDR3 is CASSMPGLAGFGQFF. As DNA, the CDR3 is TGTGCCAGCAGCATGCCGGGACTAGCGGGATTTGGGCAGTTCTTC. The chain links TRBV7-8 to TRBJ2-1; 13 nucleotides line up with TRBD2. Germline values: CDR1 SGHVS, CDR2 FQNEAQ. There are 15 residues in the CDR3. The junction had 10 bases not matched to a gene; V was cut back by 5 bases and J by 12 bases.